The clone carrying this T cell receptor (beta chain) was picked up many times. This sample was taken from a study of T-cell reconstitution after alpha-beta-depleted transplantation in children. The library targeted TCRbeta and was prepared with unique molecular identifiers. TCRdb reanalysed the PCR reads using MiXCR and keeps one entry per CDR3 protein. The data hold roughly 300,000 distinct CDR3 sequences, with 9% to 12% observed a single time. CDR1 is ENHRY and CDR2 is SYGVKD in the germline V gene. The CDR3 is 15 amino acids. V lost 4 bases and J lost 2; bases outside the gene matches: 7. The sample here was PBMCs from the stem cell graft donor, taken from the stem cell graft. The chain has TRBV10-3 and TRBJ1-1; 7 bases agree with TRBD1. The receptor's source is a human donor who donated a stem cell graft to a child with acute lymphoblastic leukemia. The CDR3 DNA is TGTGCCATCAGTGGCCACAGGGGCGTTAACACTGAAGCTTTCTTT. Translated, it gives CAISGHRGVNTEAFF.